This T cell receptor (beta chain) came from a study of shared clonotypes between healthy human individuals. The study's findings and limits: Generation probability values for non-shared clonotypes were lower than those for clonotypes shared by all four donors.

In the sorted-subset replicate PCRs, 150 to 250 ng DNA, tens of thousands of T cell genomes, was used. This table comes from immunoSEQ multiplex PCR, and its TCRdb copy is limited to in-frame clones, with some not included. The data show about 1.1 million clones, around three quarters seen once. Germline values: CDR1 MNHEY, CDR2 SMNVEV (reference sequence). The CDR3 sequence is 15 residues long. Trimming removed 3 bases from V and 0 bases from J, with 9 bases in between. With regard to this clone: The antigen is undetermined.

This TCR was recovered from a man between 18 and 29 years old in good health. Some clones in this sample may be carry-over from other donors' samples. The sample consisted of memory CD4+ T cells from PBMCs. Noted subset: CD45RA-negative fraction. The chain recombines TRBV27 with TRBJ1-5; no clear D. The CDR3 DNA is TGTGCCAGCAGTTTCAATCCAGATAGCAATCAGCCCCAGCATTTT. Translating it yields CASSFNPDSNQPQHF.